Listed here are 21 T cell receptor beta chains from one sample, sequenced in a study of T cells in Graves' hyperthyroidism and ophthalmopathy. The TCR beta CDR3 regions underwent amplification using RNA transcripts as the source. TCR CDR3 underwent first-round RT-PCR with the HTBI primer set. TCRdb reprocessed the multiplex PCR reads with MiXCR, giving one entry per CDR3 protein. This table has under 800,000 distinct CDR3 sequences, about 15% appearing once. Sequenced: blood. The receptor source for this set is a woman aged 18 to 35 with Graves' hyperthyroidism.

The gene calls are TRBV3-1 and TRBJ2-4, with D perhaps TRBD2 (5 bases). This CDR3 contains 14 residues. The V and J ends lost 3 bases and 1 base respectively, with 7 bases between them. Looked up from germline, CDR1 is LGHDT and CDR2 is YNNKEL (reference sequence). The chain's CDR3 is CASSQRGAKNIQYF. The CDR3 nucleotides read TGTGCCAGCAGCCAGAGAGGGGCCAAAAACATTCAGTACTTC.

This clonotype appeared many times. The V call is TRBV28, the J call TRBJ2-7; the D gene is possibly TRBD1 (6 bases). Trimming cost V 4 bases and J 7 bases, with 20 bases left between them. The CDR3 length is 15 residues. Germline V gene lookup returns CDR1 MDHEN and CDR2 SYDVKM. CDR3 loop: CASSSVPGQGREQYF. The DNA for the CDR3 is TGTGCCAGCAGTTCCGTCCCCGGTCAGGGGCGGGAGCAGTACTTC.

This clonotype was seen ten or more times. The gene calls are TRBV28 and TRBJ1-1; D might be TRBD1 (6 bases). CDR1 and CDR2 from the germline V gene are MDHEN and SYDVKM. This CDR3 contains 16 residues. V was shortened by 4 bases and J by 1 base, with 16 bases between the two germline ends. Written as DNA, the CDR3 is TGTGCCAGCAGTTCGGGGGCCCCGGGCCCGAACACTGAAGCTTTCTTT. Amino acids: CASSSGAPGPNTEAFF.

This clonotype has at least ten counts. The gene calls are TRBV2 and TRBJ2-3; TRBD1 aligns across 9 bases. Germline CDR1 and CDR2: SNHLY and FYNNEI. The CDR3 loop spans 14 amino acids. Written as DNA, the CDR3 is TGTACATACGACAGGGGGTATAGCACAGATACGCAGTATTTT. The encoded protein is CTYDRGYSTDTQYF.

This chain connects TRBV6-2 or TRBV6-3 to TRBJ1-5; perhaps TRBD1 as D (5 bases). CDR1 and CDR2 from the germline V gene are MNHEY and SVGEGT. This CDR3 is built from 14 residues. V shed 4 bases and J shed 6 bases, with 13 bases lying between them. CDR3 nucleotides: TGTGCCAGCAGTTCGGTCGGAGGGACTCAGCCCCAGCATTTT. Amino acids: CASSSVGGTQPQHF.

This clonotype has a count of ten or more. This rearrangement joins TRBV20-1 to TRBJ2-3; tentatively, D is TRBD1 (6 bases). The length of the CDR3 is 15 residues. Germline-derived CDR1 and CDR2 are DFQATT and SNEGSKA (reference sequence). Trimming pared 1 base from V and 4 bases from J, leaving 15 bases between. The DNA for the CDR3 is TGCAGTGCTAGAGGGGCGAGGGGGTGGGCAGATACGCAGTATTTT. This sequence encodes CSARGARGWADTQYF.

This chain joins TRBV5-1 and TRBJ2-2; the D gene could be TRBD1 or TRBD2 (5 bases each). From germline, CDR1 is SGHRS and CDR2 YFSETQ. The CDR3 length is 16 residues. V was cut by 6 bases and J by 4 bases, with 19 bases left in between. The CDR3 nucleotides are TGCGCCAGCACCCCAGCTCCGGGACGGACCACCGGGGAGCTGTTTTTT. It is translated as CASTPAPGRTTGELFF. The whole variable domain, filled in from reference TRBV5-1 and TRBJ2-2, reads KAGVTQTPRYLIKTRGQQVTLSCSPISGHRSVSWYQQTPGQGLQFLFEYFSETQRNKGNFPGRFSGRQFSNSRSEMNVSTLELGDSALYLCASTPAPGRTTGELFFGEGSRLTVL.

This clonotype was seen ten or more times. This chain links TRBV12-3 or TRBV12-4 with TRBJ2-5; 9 nucleotides match TRBD1. J was trimmed by 4 bases and V by 3 bases; bases with no gene match: 6. The CDR3 spans 15 residues. CDR3 residues: CASSFLTGGGETQYF. The DNA of the CDR3 is TGTGCCAGCAGTTTTCTGACAGGGGGGGGAGAGACCCAGTACTTC.

This clonotype was seen more than once but under ten times. V usage is TRBV6-1 and J usage is TRBJ2-5, with D hard to call. CDR3 size: 12 residues. Trimming removed 6 bases at V and 5 bases at J, with 10 bases between. Germline loops: CDR1 MNHNS, CDR2 SASEGT. CDR3 sequence: CASRPDGETQYF. CDR3 nucleotides: TGTGCCAGCAGACCCGATGGGGAGACCCAGTACTTC.

This clonotype was seen ten or more times. The rearrangement uses TRBV6-2 or TRBV6-3 and TRBJ2-2, with TRBD2 matching 8 bases. J gave up 5 bases and V 5 bases, and 7 bases lay outside the gene matches. CDR3 length: 15 amino acids. Germline CDR1 reads MNHEY; CDR2 reads SVGEGT. The CDR3 protein is CASSPGLELTGELFF. CDR3 bases: TGTGCCAGCAGTCCGGGACTAGAGTTGACCGGGGAGCTGTTTTTT.

There are a few counts of this clonotype. V and J are TRBV7-9 and TRBJ1-4; maybe TRBD1 (5 bases). CDR3 length: 15 amino acids. Per germline, CDR1 SEHNR and CDR2 FQNEAQ (reference sequence). Trimming stripped 3 bases from V and 0 bases from J, with 8 bases between. For the CDR3, the DNA is TGTGCCAGCAGCTTTGGGGCAGCAACTAATGAAAAACTGTTTTTT. It encodes CASSFGAATNEKLFF.

The sample holds a few counts of this clonotype. The chain recombines TRBV12-3 or TRBV12-4 with TRBJ2-4, with 8 bases fitting TRBD1. This CDR3 spans 19 amino acids. After removal of 6 bases from V and 4 bases from J, the junction contained 20 bases not matched to a gene. Written as DNA, the CDR3 is TGTGCCAGCAGCAGCATCCCGGGACAGGCAACATTGGGGAAAAACATTCAGTACTTC. It specifies CASSSIPGQATLGKNIQYF.

The genes are TRBV9 and TRBJ1-1; TRBD1 might be the D (5 bases). CDR3 length: 16 amino acids. V was cut by 4 bases and J by 3 bases, with 19 bases left in between. From germline, CDR1 is SGDLS and CDR2 YYNGEE. The CDR3 coding sequence is TGTGCCAGCAGCAAGACCGTCGAGGGGAGGTACACTGAAGCTTTCTTT. Amino acid sequence: CASSKTVEGRYTEAFF.

The sample holds many counts of this clonotype. The chain has TRBV18 and TRBJ1-4; TRBD1 is a possible D gene (5 bases). The CDR3 contains 14 residues. In germline, CDR1 is KGHSH, CDR2 LQKENI. Trimming removed 6 bases at V and 8 bases at J, with 16 bases between. This chain's CDR3 is CASSADISGEKLFF. The CDR3 DNA follows: TGTGCCAGCTCTGCGGACATCAGCGGGGAAAAACTGTTTTTT. The variable domain in full, with the rest retrieved from reference TRBV18 and TRBJ1-4, is NAGVMQNPRHLVRRRGQEARLRCSPMKGHSHVYWYRQLPEEGLKFMVYLQKENIIDESGMPKERFSAEFPKEGPSILRIQQVVRGDSAAYFCASSADISGEKLFFGSGTQLSVL.

Ten or more counts support this clonotype. The chain has TRBV24-1 and TRBJ2-7; 7 bases line up with TRBD1. The CDR3 length is 14 residues. Trimming removed 2 bases from V and 1 base from J; junction bases left unmatched: 1. Germline values: CDR1 KGHDR, CDR2 SFDVKD. The CDR3 nucleotides are TGTGCCACCAGTGATTCGGACAGGTCCTACGAGCAGTACTTC. Translated: CATSDSDRSYEQYF.

This clonotype was counted at least ten times. The chain couples TRBV30 to TRBJ1-5, with a tentative D call TRBD1 (6 bases). The CDR3 consists of 15 residues. Per germline, CDR1 GTSNPN and CDR2 SVGIG (reference sequence). V gave up 1 base and J gave up 5 bases, with 15 bases separating them. The CDR3 region has the DNA TGTGCCTGGAGTGGGCGGGGGGGGCCCGATCAGCCCCAGCATTTT. Translated, it gives CAWSGRGGPDQPQHF.

This rearrangement joins TRBV3-1 to TRBJ1-1, with D maybe TRBD1 (5 bases). This CDR3 is 15 amino acids long. The ends were cut back, 6 bases at V and 4 bases at J, with 18 bases in the middle. CDR1 LGHDT and CDR2 YNNKEL come from the germline V gene (reference sequence). DNA of the CDR3: TGTGCCAGCAGTTCTCCGGGGGACGGGCCCACTGAAGCTTTCTTT. Its translation: CASSSPGDGPTEAFF.

This clonotype has more than one count but fewer than ten. This sequence joins TRBV30 and TRBJ2-1, with 9 positions matching TRBD2. Trimming cost V 4 bases and J 2 bases; bases outside gene matches: 6. The CDR3 spans 15 residues. In germline, CDR1 is GTSNPN, CDR2 SVGIG (reference sequence). The CDR3 spells CAWNILAGPYNEQFF. CDR3 bases: TGTGCCTGGAACATTCTAGCGGGACCCTACAATGAGCAGTTCTTC.

This clonotype was seen a handful of times. This chain connects TRBV9 to TRBJ1-3; D is perhaps TRBD1 (6 bases). CDR3 length equals 16 residues. Trimming took 0 bases from V and 1 from J, leaving 11 bases between them. The germline V gene encodes CDR1 SGDLS and CDR2 YYNGEE. In DNA form, the CDR3 reads TGTGCCAGCAGCGTAGAACGGGGGCCTTCTGGAAACACCATATATTTT. This sequence encodes CASSVERGPSGNTIYF.

Here the CDR3 DNA reads TGTGCCACCAGTGATTCCCGGACAGGGCGCGAGCAGTACTTC. It specifies CATSDSRTGREQYF. The chain combines TRBV24-1 with TRBJ2-7; 8 bases fit TRBD1. The CDR3 length is 14 residues. V was pared by 2 bases and J by 6 bases, with 5 bases of the junction left unmatched. Germline CDR1 KGHDR, CDR2 SFDVKD.

This clonotype was seen more than once but under ten times. J is TRBJ1-6 and V is TRBV30; D might be TRBD1 (5 bases). The CDR3 spans 15 residues. V dropped 0 bases and J dropped 10 bases, with 16 bases sitting between them. CDR1 is GTSNPN, CDR2 SVGIG, per germline (reference sequence). In DNA form, the CDR3 reads TGTGCCTGGAGTGTAGGGGCCCGCCCGGGCTCACCCCTCCACTTT. Protein product: CAWSVGARPGSPLHF.